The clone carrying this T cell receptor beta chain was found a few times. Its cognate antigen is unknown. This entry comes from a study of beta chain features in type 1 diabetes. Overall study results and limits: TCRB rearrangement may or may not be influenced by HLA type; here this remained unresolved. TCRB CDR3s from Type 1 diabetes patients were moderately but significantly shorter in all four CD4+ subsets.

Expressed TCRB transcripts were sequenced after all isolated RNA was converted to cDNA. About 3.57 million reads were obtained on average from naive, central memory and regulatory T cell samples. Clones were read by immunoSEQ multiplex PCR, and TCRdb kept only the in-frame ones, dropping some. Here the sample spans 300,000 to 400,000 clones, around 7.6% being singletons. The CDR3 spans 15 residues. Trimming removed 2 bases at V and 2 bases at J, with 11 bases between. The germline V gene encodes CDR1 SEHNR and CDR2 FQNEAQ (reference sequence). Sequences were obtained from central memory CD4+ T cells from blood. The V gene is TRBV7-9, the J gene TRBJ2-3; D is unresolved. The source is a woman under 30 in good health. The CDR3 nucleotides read TGTGCCAGCAGCTTATTTCGCAGGCCCACAGATACGCAGTATTTT. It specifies CASSLFRRPTDTQYF.